The rows below give T cell receptor beta chains drawn from one sample of a study of blood T cells in healthy people across ages. TCRdb processed the 5' RACE reads anew with MiXCR; each CDR3 protein has one entry. The table lists more than 800,000 distinct CDR3 sequences, under 30% of them singletons. Sequencing was done on a sample of blood. The receptors here all came from an elderly woman in good health. CDR3s leave out the opening cysteine and the closing phenylalanine or tryptophan. The order of the fields is V gene, D gene, CDR3 protein. The D gene is left open where the match is weak.

V: TRBV3-1; D: TRBD1; CDR3: ASSRRDREQY
V: TRBV2; D: -; CDR3: ASSGQLAAQH
V: TRBV11-2; D: -; CDR3: ASSFEGDSATQY
V: TRBV4-1; D: TRBD2; CDR3: ASSQMTSGPYRSYNEQF
V: TRBV28; D: -; CDR3: ASSFQVGTQY
V: TRBV4-3; D: TRBD2; CDR3: ASSQGASGGPYNEQF
V: TRBV29-1; D: -; CDR3: SVLQGANFQETQY
V: TRBV2; D: -; CDR3: ASSSDRSSGANVLT
V: TRBV7-9; D: TRBD2; CDR3: ASSSEGTSGFYTGELF
V: TRBV28; D: -; CDR3: ASSYGGFRQYGYT
V: TRBV28; D: -; CDR3: ASSLEGARTGELF
V: TRBV6-2/TRBV6-3; D: -; CDR3: ASSFTDRDTEAF
V: TRBV11-2; D: -; CDR3: ASSPSEGRMNYGYT
V: TRBV2; D: -; CDR3: ASSEVLLHNTGELF
V: TRBV7-2; D: -; CDR3: ASSLNGHRVNEKLF
V: TRBV9; D: TRBD2; CDR3: ASQPTNSGGAGEQF
V: TRBV20-1; D: TRBD1; CDR3: SAREPGTGPYEQY
V: TRBV28; D: -; CDR3: ASSLRRGGYEQY
V: TRBV9; D: -; CDR3: ASSVQGISEKLF
V: TRBV12-3/TRBV12-4; D: -; CDR3: ASSLGTAEKLF
V: TRBV6-2/TRBV6-3; D: TRBD1; CDR3: ASITGGATEAF
V: TRBV7-6; D: -; CDR3: ASSLGQVLSDTQY
V: TRBV18; D: -; CDR3: ASSGRENTEAF
V: TRBV20-1; D: TRBD1; CDR3: SARATGGNAEAF
V: TRBV5-1; D: TRBD1; CDR3: ASRGQGNTGELF
V: TRBV20-1; D: -; CDR3: SAPRTRTDYGYT
V: TRBV11-2; D: -; CDR3: ASSPDSYKNIQY
V: TRBV18; D: -; CDR3: ASSPKTGGYNEQF